These 5 T cell receptor beta chains came from one sample sequenced in a study of T cell responses to AZD1222 COVID-19 vaccine. Repertoires were generated with immunoSEQ multiplex PCR, while TCRdb's copy carries only in-frame clones and drops some. The repertoire holds fewer than 200,000 clones, with about 90% as singletons. Here the sequenced sample was peripheral blood, taken on day 0 of AZD1222 vaccination. These receptors all stem from an adult in good health.

The J gene is TRBJ2-1, the V gene TRBV6-1; 14 nucleotides align to TRBD2. Germline V gene sequence: CDR1 MNHNS, CDR2 SASEGT. V trimming: 1 base; J trimming: 7 bases; junction bases outside the gene matches: 3. CDR3 length: 16 amino acids. The DNA of the CDR3 is TGTGCCAGCAGTGAAGGGACTAGCGGGAGGTTTAATGAGCAGTTCTTC. Its protein is CASSEGTSGRFNEQFF.

The chain links TRBV16 to TRBJ1-5; D remains ambiguous. Germline values: CDR1 KGHSY, CDR2 FQNENV. Trimming stripped 0 bases from V and 4 bases from J, with 13 bases between. CDR3 length: 16 amino acids. CDR3 bases: TGTGCCAGCAGCCAATCAATAGTCCAGGTTAATCAGCCCCAGCATTTT. This encodes CASSQSIVQVNQPQHF. The full variable domain, completed using reference TRBV16 and TRBJ1-5, is GEEVAQTPKHLVRGEGQKAKLYCAPIKGHSYVFWYQQVLKNEFKFLISFQNENVFDETGMPKERFSAKCLPNSPCSLEIQATKLEDSAVYFCASSQSIVQVNQPQHFGDGTRLSIL.

This chain uses TRBV2 with TRBJ1-1; D is perhaps TRBD1 (5 bases). The V gene lost 4 bases and the J gene lost 6 bases, with 18 bases spanning the gap. The CDR3 runs to 15 residues. Germline CDR1 SNHLY, CDR2 FYNNEI. The CDR3 coding sequence is TGTGCCAGCAGTGTGCGGGACGGGGGGAAGTCTGAAGCTTTCTTT. This encodes CASSVRDGGKSEAFF.

This clone was observed once. The rearrangement uses TRBV28 and TRBJ1-5; tentatively, D is TRBD1 (5 bases). This CDR3 is built from 17 residues. The V gene's germline CDR1 is MDHEN and CDR2 SYDVKM. The ends were cut back, 3 bases at V and 0 bases at J, with 15 bases in the middle. The CDR3 nucleotides read TGTGCCAGCAGTTTCGGGACGGGGAGGATTAGCAATCAGCCCCAGCATTTT. This sequence encodes CASSFGTGRISNQPQHF. Using reference TRBV28 and TRBJ1-5 for the parts outside the CDR3, the full variable domain is DVKVTQSSRYLVKRTGEKVFLECVQDMDHENMFWYRQDPGLGLRLIYFSYDVKMKEKGDIPEGYSVSREKKERFSLILESASTNQTSMYLCASSFGTGRISNQPQHFGDGTRLSIL.

The J gene is TRBJ2-7, the V gene TRBV13, with 9 bases fitting TRBD1. Germline lookup yields CDR1 PRHDT and CDR2 FYEKMQ (reference sequence). After removal of 3 bases from V and 2 bases from J, the junction contained 5 bases not matched to a gene. This CDR3 region has 15 residues. The CDR3 spells CASSFGQGIAYEQYF. CDR3 nucleotides: TGTGCCAGCAGCTTTGGACAGGGGATCGCCTACGAGCAGTACTTC.